This T cell receptor (beta chain) emerged from a study of T cells in localized non-small cell lung cancer. Points from the study as a whole: Without multi-region sequencing, intratumor heterogeneity could not be excluded.

Assay used: immunoSEQ multiplex PCR; TCRdb lists only in-frame clones, some missing. The table lists roughly 40,000 clones, 83% of them singletons. About this clone itself: The antigen remains unidentified.

This TCR was sampled from a man aged 40-75 years with stage II lung adenocarcinoma. Sample: PBMCs, taken before any cancer treatment.

The CDR3 sequence is CASRLAGVQETQYF. The DNA of the CDR3 is TGCGCCAGCAGACTAGCGGGAGTGCAAGAGACCCAGTACTTC. The chain recombines TRBV10-1 with TRBJ2-5; 11 bases fit TRBD2. CDR1 is WNHNN and CDR2 is SYGVQD in the germline V gene (reference sequence). V shed 6 bases and J 2 bases; nucleotides not matched to a gene: 2. The CDR3 sequence is 14 residues long.